In this sample, the clone carrying this TCR beta chain turned up a few times. No antigen is known for it. Isolated RNA was reverse transcribed in full, so expressed TCRB transcripts were sequenced. TCRdb keeps only in-frame clones here, not all; method: immunoSEQ multiplex PCR. The sample includes 250,000 or so clones, around 21% of them seen just once. The CDR3 runs 15 residues. V lost 5 bases to trimming and J lost 6 bases; unmatched junction nucleotides: 5. Germline CDR1 is MDHEN and CDR2 is SYDVKM. The data originate from a study of beta chain features in type 1 diabetes. Whole-study results and caveats: The study found fewer insertions and more deletions at VDJ junctions in type 1 diabetes patients. Type 1 diabetes patients showed a moderate but significant shortening of TCRB CDR3s in all four CD4+ subsets.

Sequenced sample: naive CD4+ T cells from blood. The V gene is TRBV28, the J gene TRBJ2-1; 12 bases agree with TRBD2. The clonotype originates from a woman aged 40 to 50 with type 1 diabetes. The CDR3 sequence is CASSHLAGGSNEQFF. CDR3 nucleotides: TGTGCCAGCAGTCATCTAGCGGGAGGGTCCAATGAGCAGTTCTTC.